The 10 T cell receptor beta chains listed next were all sequenced from one sample in a study of T cell responses to AZD1222 COVID-19 vaccine. Method: immunoSEQ multiplex PCR; TCRdb's copy keeps in-frame clones and lacks some. The sample has 95,000 or so clones; 70% to 90% are singletons. Sequenced here: peripheral blood, sampled on day 0 of AZD1222 vaccination. These receptors all come from an adult in good health.

Only one count was recorded for this clone. V is TRBV3-1 (or the pseudogene TRBV3-2) and J is TRBJ1-5; D is uncertain. Germline CDR1 is LGHDT and CDR2 is YNNKEL (reference sequence). The CDR3 contains 16 residues. V lost 1 base and J lost 0, with 10 bases in between. The CDR3 nucleotides are TGTGCCAGCAGCCAAGGGACTCCCAATAGCAATCAGCCCCAGCATTTT. Translation: CASSQGTPNSNQPQHF.

Of note for this clone: The same CDR3 is also encoded by other DNA sequences in this sample. The chain joins TRBV30 to TRBJ2-7; tentatively, D is TRBD1 (6 bases). CDR3 size: 12 residues. V was shortened by 0 bases and J by 4 bases, with 7 bases between the two germline ends. The V gene's germline CDR1 is GTSNPN and CDR2 SVGIG (reference sequence). The chain's CDR3 is CAWSVQGYEQYF. The CDR3 coding sequence is TGTGCCTGGAGTGTACAGGGTTACGAGCAGTACTTC. Variable domain in full (rest from reference TRBV30 and TRBJ2-7): SQTIHQWPATLVQPVGSPLSLECTVEGTSNPNLYWYRQAAGRGLQLLFYSVGIGQISSEVPQNLSASRPQDRQFILSSKKLLLSDSGFYLCAWSVQGYEQYFGPGTRLTVT.

The rearrangement uses TRBV18 and TRBJ1-4, with a possible D match to TRBD1 (5 bases). The CDR3 has 13 residues. V gave up 4 bases and J gave up 7 bases, with 10 bases separating them. The V gene's germline CDR1 is KGHSH and CDR2 LQKENI. Here the CDR3 reads CASSRGTAEKLFF. The CDR3 bases are TGTGCCAGCTCACGCGGGACGGCTGAAAAACTGTTTTTT.

CDR3 residues: CASSMMRGAGTEAFF. The DNA for the CDR3 is TGTGCCAGCAGCATGATGCGAGGGGCAGGGACTGAAGCTTTCTTT. The gene calls are TRBV11-2 and TRBJ1-1; D is possibly TRBD1 (5 bases). Germline assignment: CDR1 SGHAT and CDR2 FQNNGV. This CDR3 has 15 amino acids. V was clipped by 5 bases and J by 5 bases, with 18 bases between them.

The chain carries TRBV27 and TRBJ2-1, with TRBD1 matching over 7 bases. Trimming took 4 bases from V and 5 from J; bases not matched to a gene: 11. CDR1 is MNHEY, CDR2 SMNVEV, per germline (reference sequence). The CDR3 is made up of 16 amino acids. CDR3 sequence (DNA): TGTGCCAGCAGTTCCACAGGGGTGAGTGGAGACAATGAGCAGTTCTTC. This encodes CASSSTGVSGDNEQFF.

This chain uses TRBV11-2 with TRBJ2-1; 9 bases match TRBD2. Germline CDR1 and CDR2: SGHAT and FQNNGV. V lost 1 base and J lost 4; bases outside the gene matches: 5. This CDR3 contains 16 residues. The CDR3 region has the DNA TGTGCCAGCAGCTTAGTGGGCGGGGGGGTTTACAATGAGCAGTTCTTC. Amino acids: CASSLVGGGVYNEQFF.

V gene TRBV10-1 combines with J gene TRBJ1-2; 10 positions match TRBD1. The CDR3 totals 14 residues. CDR1 and CDR2 from the germline V gene are WNHNN and SYGVQD (reference sequence). Trimming at V came to 5 bases and at J to 2 bases, leaving 2 bases not matched to a gene. The CDR3 DNA sequence: TGCGCCAGCAGTCCGGGACAGGGGAACTATGGCTACACCTTC. Residues: CASSPGQGNYGYTF.

The genes are TRBV2 and TRBJ1-1, with D perhaps matching TRBD1 (5 bases). V was cut by 6 bases and J by 2 bases, with 10 bases left in between. The germline V gene has CDR1 SNHLY and CDR2 FYNNEI. The CDR3 is made up of 13 amino acids. The CDR3 reads CASRRDPNTEAFF. The CDR3 coding sequence is TGTGCCAGCAGGAGGGACCCAAACACTGAAGCTTTCTTT.

The chain joins TRBV9 to TRBJ1-4; 7 bases match TRBD1. The CDR3 spans 17 residues. In germline, CDR1 is SGDLS, CDR2 YYNGEE. With 3 bases clipped from V and 0 bases from J, the junction kept 8 bases outside the gene matches. The CDR3 coding sequence is TGTGCCAGCAGCGAGGGGCGGGGACAGTCAACTAATGAAAAACTGTTTTTT. Protein product: CASSEGRGQSTNEKLFF.

The chain is built from TRBV25-1 and TRBJ1-1; D uncertain. Germline CDR1 is MGHDK and CDR2 is SYGVNS. The CDR3 consists of 15 residues. The ends were cut back, 4 bases at V and 1 base at J, with 13 bases in the middle. DNA of the CDR3: TGTGCCAGCAGTGTTTCCCACAGTAAGAACACTGAAGCTTTCTTT. It translates to CASSVSHSKNTEAFF.